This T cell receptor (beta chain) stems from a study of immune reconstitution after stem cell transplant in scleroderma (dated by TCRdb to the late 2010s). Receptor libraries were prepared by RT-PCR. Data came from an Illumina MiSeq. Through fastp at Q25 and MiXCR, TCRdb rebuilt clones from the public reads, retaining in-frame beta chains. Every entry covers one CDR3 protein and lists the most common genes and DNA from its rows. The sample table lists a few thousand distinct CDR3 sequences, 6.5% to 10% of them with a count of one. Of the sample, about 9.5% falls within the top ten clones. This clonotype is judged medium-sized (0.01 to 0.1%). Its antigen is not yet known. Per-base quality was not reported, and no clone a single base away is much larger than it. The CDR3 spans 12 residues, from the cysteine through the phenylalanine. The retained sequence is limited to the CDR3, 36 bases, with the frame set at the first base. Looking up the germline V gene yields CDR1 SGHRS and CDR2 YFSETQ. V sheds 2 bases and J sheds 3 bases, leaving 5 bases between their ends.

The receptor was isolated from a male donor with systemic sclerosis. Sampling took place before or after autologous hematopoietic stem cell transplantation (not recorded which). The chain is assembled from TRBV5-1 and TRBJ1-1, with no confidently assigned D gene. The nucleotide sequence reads TGCGCCAGCAGCTTACGGGACACTGAAGCTTTCTTT. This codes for CASSLRDTEAFF.